These T cell receptor beta chains were read from a single sample in a study of cytomegalovirus exposure and HLA in healthy donors. Here immunoSEQ multiplex PCR was the method, and the copy in TCRdb shows in-frame clones only, minus some. In the table there are 200,000 to 250,000 clones, about 83% of which are singletons. The sequenced material came from PBMCs. The origin of the receptors is a middle-aged man in good health and CMV-seronegative. Both conserved end residues are part of each CDR3. The D gene is left open where the match is weak. Clone sizes are given selectively: once, few, many, or a class where the clone is expanded.

CASSLGGGAEGYTF | TGCGCCAGCAGCTTGGGAGGGGGCGCGGAGGGCTACACCTTC | NA | 14 | TRBD1 | TRBJ1-2 | TRBV5-1
CASATGTTYTDTQYF | TGTGCTAGCGCCACAGGGACCACGTACACAGATACGCAGTATTTT | NA | 15 | NA | TRBJ2-3 | TRBV12-5
CASGSGTFRNQPQHF | TGCGCCAGCGGATCCGGGACATTTCGCAATCAGCCCCAGCATTTT | NA | 15 | NA | TRBJ1-5 | TRBV23-1
CASSLGGLAVDTQYF | TGTGCCAGCAGCTTAGGGGGACTAGCGGTGGATACGCAGTATTTT | NA | 15 | TRBD2 | TRBJ2-3 | TRBV7-8
CASSTKAGQGTEQYF | TGTGCCAGTAGTACCAAAGCGGGACAGGGGACCGAGCAGTACTTC | NA | 15 | TRBD1 | TRBJ2-7 | TRBV19
CASSLAWTGVGANVLTF | TGCGCCAGCAGCTTGGCCTGGACAGGGGTTGGGGCCAACGTCCTGACTTTC | NA | 17 | TRBD1 | TRBJ2-6 | TRBV5-1
CASSQGGEHQPQHF | TGTGCCAGCAGCCAAGGAGGTGAACATCAGCCCCAGCATTTT | few | 14 | NA | TRBJ1-5 | TRBV4-2
CASSNRDRSSPLHF | TGTGCCAGCAGTAACCGGGACAGAAGTTCACCCCTCCACTTT | NA | 14 | TRBD1 | TRBJ1-6 | TRBV5-6
CASSAGTGPYGYTF | TGTGCCAGCAGCGCCGGGACAGGGCCCTATGGCTACACCTTC | NA | 14 | TRBD1 | TRBJ1-2 | TRBV9
CASGPTSGGETQYF | TGTGCTAGTGGACCTACTAGCGGTGGAGAGACCCAGTACTTC | NA | 14 | TRBD2 | TRBJ2-5 | TRBV12-5
CAIKQSYEQYF | TGTGCCATCAAACAGAGCTACGAGCAGTACTTC | NA | 11 | NA | TRBJ2-7 | TRBV10-3
CASSLLAGMTDTQYF | TGTGCCAGCAGCTTACTAGCGGGAATGACGGATACGCAGTATTTT | NA | 15 | TRBD2 | TRBJ2-3 | TRBV7-2
CASKRDRNYEQYF | TGTGCCAGCAAGAGGGACAGAAACTACGAGCAGTACTTC | NA | 13 | TRBD1 | TRBJ2-7 | TRBV5-4
CASSVATQGTGELFF | TGTGCCAGCAGCGTAGCTACTCAGGGTACCGGGGAGCTGTTTTTT | NA | 15 | NA | TRBJ2-2 | TRBV9
CASSFRRGRDGYTF | TGTGCCAGCAGCTTTCGGCGGGGGCGCGATGGCTACACCTTC | NA | 14 | NA | TRBJ1-2 | TRBV5-8
CALKGHNSPLHF | TGCGCCCTCAAGGGGCATAATTCACCCCTCCACTTT | NA | 12 | NA | TRBJ1-6 | TRBV23-1
CATSGSSSGFGANVLTF | TGTGCCACCAGCGGGAGTTCCTCCGGTTTTGGGGCCAACGTCCTGACTTTC | NA | 17 | NA | TRBJ2-6 | TRBV15
CASSPNHRGEGYTF | TGTGCCAGTAGTCCCAACCATCGCGGGGAGGGCTACACCTTC | NA | 14 | NA | TRBJ1-2 | TRBV19
CASSVLSGQGQNSPLHF | TGTGCCAGCAGCGTATTATCCGGACAGGGCCAAAATTCACCCCTCCACTTT | NA | 17 | TRBD1 | TRBJ1-6 | TRBV9
CAWRGQDQPQHF | TGTGCCTGGAGGGGACAGGATCAGCCCCAGCATTTT | NA | 12 | TRBD1 | TRBJ1-5 | TRBV30
CASSRLASGQETQYF | TGTGCCAGCAGTCGTCTGGCTAGCGGCCAAGAGACCCAGTACTTC | NA | 15 | TRBD2 | TRBJ2-5 | TRBV27
CSVEVYNSGNTIYF | TGCAGCGTTGAAGTGTACAACTCTGGAAACACCATATATTTT | NA | 14 | NA | TRBJ1-3 | TRBV29-1
CSVESGESSYEQYF | TGCAGCGTTGAGAGCGGGGAAAGCTCCTACGAGCAGTACTTC | NA | 14 | TRBD2 | TRBJ2-7 | TRBV29-1
CASSLGTEAFF | TGCGCCAGCAGCTTGGGGACAGAAGCTTTCTTT | NA | 11 | NA | TRBJ1-1 | TRBV5-1
CASSFIGAPDQPQHF | TGTGCCAGCAGTTTTATAGGGGCGCCGGATCAGCCCCAGCATTTT | NA | 15 | NA | TRBJ1-5 | TRBV27
CASSEAGLAAYEQYF | TGTGCCAGCAGTGAAGCTGGGCTAGCGGCCTACGAGCAGTACTTC | NA | 15 | TRBD2 | TRBJ2-7 | TRBV6-1
CASSFTGYNTEAFF | TGTGCCAGCAGCTTTACAGGGTATAACACTGAAGCTTTCTTT | NA | 14 | NA | TRBJ1-1 | TRBV5-6
CASRAQGSETQYF | TGTGCCAGCAGAGCACAGGGATCGGAGACCCAGTACTTC | NA | 13 | NA | TRBJ2-5 | TRBV6-5
CASKGAGAGVYNEQFF | TGTGCCAGCAAGGGGGCCGGAGCGGGGGTTTACAATGAGCAGTTCTTC | NA | 16 | NA | TRBJ2-1 | TRBV2
CASSSWDSGYTF | TGTGCCAGCAGTTCTTGGGACAGTGGCTACACCTTC | NA | 12 | TRBD1 | TRBJ1-2 | TRBV6-5
CASSRTQRTGGQAFF | TGTGCCAGCAGTAGAACTCAACGGACAGGGGGTCAGGCTTTCTTT | NA | 15 | TRBD1 | TRBJ1-1 | TRBV27
CASSSGQGNTEAFF | TGTGCCAGTAGTTCCGGACAGGGGAACACTGAAGCTTTCTTT | few | 14 | TRBD1 | TRBJ1-1 | TRBV19
CASSRRQVGYNSPLHF | TGTGCCAGCAGCCGTCGACAGGTTGGATATAATTCACCCCTCCACTTT | once | 16 | NA | TRBJ1-6 | TRBV7-2
CSANIPDTQYF | TGCAGTGCTAACATCCCAGATACGCAGTATTTT | NA | 11 | NA | TRBJ2-3 | TRBV20-1
CASSEPGTGALNTEAFF | TGTGCCAGCAGTGAACCCGGGACAGGGGCCCTGAACACTGAAGCTTTCTTT | NA | 17 | TRBD1 | TRBJ1-1 | TRBV25-1
CATSREGRASSYNEQFF | TGTGCCACCAGCAGAGAAGGGCGGGCCAGCTCCTACAATGAGCAGTTCTTC | few | 17 | NA | TRBJ2-1 | TRBV15
CASRVDLLAGNNEQFF | TGTGCCAGCAGAGTTGACCTGCTAGCGGGGAACAATGAGCAGTTCTTC | few | 16 | TRBD2 | TRBJ2-1 | TRBV27
CASSGTSGAYNEQFF | TGTGCCAGTTCCGGGACTAGCGGAGCGTACAATGAGCAGTTCTTC | NA | 15 | TRBD2 | TRBJ2-1 | TRBV19
CASSYVRGRREQYF | TGTGCCAGCAGTTACGTCAGGGGAAGGAGGGAGCAGTACTTC | once | 14 | NA | TRBJ2-7 | TRBV6-5